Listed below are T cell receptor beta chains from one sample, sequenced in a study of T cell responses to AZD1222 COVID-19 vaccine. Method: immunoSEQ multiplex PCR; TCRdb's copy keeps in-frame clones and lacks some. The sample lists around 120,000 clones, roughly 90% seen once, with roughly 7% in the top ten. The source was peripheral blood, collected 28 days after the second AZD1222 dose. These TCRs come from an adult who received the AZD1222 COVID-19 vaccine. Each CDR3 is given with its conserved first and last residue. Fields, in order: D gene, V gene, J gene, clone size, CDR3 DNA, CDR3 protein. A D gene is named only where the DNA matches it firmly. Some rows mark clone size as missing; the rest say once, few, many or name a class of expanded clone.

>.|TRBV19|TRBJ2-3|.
TGTGCCAGTAGTATGAGGTCTGCTTCATTGTCAGATACGCAGTATTTT
CASSMRSASLSDTQYF
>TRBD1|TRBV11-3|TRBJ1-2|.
TGTGCCAGCAGCTTAACGGGACAGGGGAGTTTCTATGGCTACACCTTC
CASSLTGQGSFYGYTF
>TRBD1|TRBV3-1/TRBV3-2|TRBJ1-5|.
TGTGCCAGCAGCCAAGGGGGACAGGGGGCTGGTCAGCCCCAGCATTTT
CASSQGGQGAGQPQHF
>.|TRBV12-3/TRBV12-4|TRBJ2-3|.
TGTGCCAGCAGTTTCGGAGGGTCGGATACGCAGTATTTT
CASSFGGSDTQYF
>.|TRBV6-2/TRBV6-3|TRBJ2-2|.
TGTGCCAGCAGTTTCACGAACACCGGGGAGCTGTTTTTT
CASSFTNTGELFF
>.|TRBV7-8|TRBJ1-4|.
TGTGCCAGCAGCTTAGGTCATCGTGCAACTAATGAAAAACTGTTTTTT
CASSLGHRATNEKLFF
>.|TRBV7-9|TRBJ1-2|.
TGTGCCAGCAGCTCGGGGGTCGGGAACTATGGCTACACCTTC
CASSSGVGNYGYTF
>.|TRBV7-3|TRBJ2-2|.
TGTGCCAGCAGCCCCGGCCCGTCGACTAACACCGGGGAGCTGTTTTTT
CASSPGPSTNTGELFF
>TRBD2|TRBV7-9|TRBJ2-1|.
TGTGCCAGCAAATCGGGCGGGAGGATGCTTGGTGAGCAGTTCTTC
CASKSGGRMLGEQFF
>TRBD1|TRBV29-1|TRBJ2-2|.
TGCAGCGTTGGCCGGGACAGGGTAGAAGCCGGGGAGCTGTTTTTT
CSVGRDRVEAGELFF
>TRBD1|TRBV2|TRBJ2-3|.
TGTGCCAGCAGTGAATTGGGACAGGGGAGCACAGATACGCAGTATTTT
CASSELGQGSTDTQYF
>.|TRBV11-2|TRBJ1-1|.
TGTGCCAGCAGCTTAAGTACGTCTGAAGCTTTCTTT
CASSLSTSEAFF
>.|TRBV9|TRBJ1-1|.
TGTGCCAGCAGCCCCAGAGGGTTGAGGACTGAAGCTTTCTTT
CASSPRGLRTEAFF
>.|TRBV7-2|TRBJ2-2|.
TGTGCCAGCAGCTTACAACAAGCGAACACCGGGGAGCTGTTTTTT
CASSLQQANTGELFF
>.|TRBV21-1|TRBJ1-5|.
TGTGCCAGCAGCCCAGAACCTTTGCCCGCGGGGCATCAGCCCCAGCATTTT
CASSPEPLPAGHQPQHF
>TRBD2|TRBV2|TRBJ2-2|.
TGTGCCAGCAGTCTAGCGGGGGGCCCCCTGGCCGGGGAGCTGTTTTTT
CASSLAGGPLAGELFF
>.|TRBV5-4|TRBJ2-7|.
TGTGCCAGCAGCTTAGGGACGGACGGCTACGAGCAGTACTTC
CASSLGTDGYEQYF
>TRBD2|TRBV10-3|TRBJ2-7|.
TGTGCCATCAGCGCTCTGACTAGCGGGGGGAGGAGCTCCTACGAGCAGTACTTC
CAISALTSGGRSSYEQYF
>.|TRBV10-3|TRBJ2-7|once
TGTGCCATCAGTGATACCTACGAGCAGTACTTC
CAISDTYEQYF
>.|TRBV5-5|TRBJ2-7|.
TGTGCCAGCAGCTTTCCCCAGGGGACAGCGGGGGACGAGCAGTACTTC
CASSFPQGTAGDEQYF
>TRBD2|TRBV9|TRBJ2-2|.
TGTGCCAGCAGCGTAGTGGCTAGCGGGGGGCATGGAACCGGGGAGCTGTTTTTT
CASSVVASGGHGTGELFF
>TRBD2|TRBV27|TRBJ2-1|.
TGTGCCAGCAGTTTTCCGGGGATCGGAGCGGGGGGGCGAAATGAGCAGTTCTTC
CASSFPGIGAGGRNEQFF
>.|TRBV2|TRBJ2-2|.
TGTGCCAGCAGTGAAGCGGGGGATCCCACCGGGGAGCTGTTTTTT
CASSEAGDPTGELFF
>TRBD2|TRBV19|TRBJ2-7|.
TGTGCCAGTAGTATCCGGAGGGAGGGCTCCTACGAGCAGTACTTC
CASSIRREGSYEQYF
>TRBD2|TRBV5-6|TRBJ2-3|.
TGTGCCAGCAGCGCGACTAGCGGGAGGGTAATTGGCACAGATACGCAGTATTTT
CASSATSGRVIGTDTQYF
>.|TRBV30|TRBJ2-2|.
TGTGCCTGCTTAAGTAGTACGAACACCGGGGAGCTGTTTTTT
CACLSSTNTGELFF
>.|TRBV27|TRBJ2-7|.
TGTGCCAGCAGTTTCGCCCAGCGAGCGGGCTACGAGCAGTACTTC
CASSFAQRAGYEQYF
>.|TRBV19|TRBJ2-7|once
TGTGCCAGTAGTCCGCAGGGATCCTACGAGCAGTACTTC
CASSPQGSYEQYF
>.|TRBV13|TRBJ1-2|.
TGTGCCAGCCCCAGGGCGATAGCTAACTATGGCTACACCTTC
CASPRAIANYGYTF
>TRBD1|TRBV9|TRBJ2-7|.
TGTGCCAGCAGCGCGGGGGGCACAGGGGGCTTTTTCGAGCAGTACTTC
CASSAGGTGGFFEQYF